Below, 23 T cell receptor beta chains from the same sample are listed, as sequenced in a study of blood T cell repertoires in COVID-19. Generated by immunoSEQ multiplex PCR, the TCRdb table keeps only in-frame clones and is missing some. The table shows 75,000 to 100,000 clones, with roughly four fifths occurring only once. The specimen was peripheral blood. All receptors come from a human donor in a cohort sampled during active COVID-19.

The chain joins TRBV6-5 to TRBJ2-2; TRBD1 matches at 9 bases. CDR1 and CDR2 (germline): MNHEY, SVGAGI. V gave up 4 bases and J gave up 5 bases; unmatched junction bases: 8. This CDR3 is 16 amino acids long. CDR3 nucleotides: TGTGCCAGCAGTTGGAGACCACAGGGGGCGACCGGGGAGCTGTTTTTT. Amino acids: CASSWRPQGATGELFF.

In this sample, this clone turned up once. V usage is TRBV25-1 and J usage is TRBJ2-5, with D maybe TRBD2 (7 bases). V lost 4 bases to trimming and J lost 2 bases, with 14 bases between them. CDR1 is MGHDK, CDR2 SYGVNS, per germline. This CDR3 is built from 15 residues. The CDR3 sequence: CASSGFRGGQETQYF. In DNA form, the CDR3 reads TGTGCCAGCAGTGGATTCAGGGGAGGGCAAGAGACCCAGTACTTC.

The chain has TRBV10-3 and TRBJ2-7; D possibly corresponds to TRBD1 (6 bases). V was trimmed by 4 bases and J by 7 bases, leaving 17 bases between them. The germline CDR1 and CDR2 sequences are ENHRY and SYGVKD. This CDR3 has 14 residues. The CDR3 region is CAISGEGPRGEQYF. The DNA for the CDR3 is TGTGCCATCAGTGGCGAAGGACCTAGGGGGGAGCAGTACTTC.

The chain recombines TRBV12-2 with TRBJ1-2; whether TRBD1, the table's D call, matches the DNA was not checked. TRBV12-2 is deemed a pseudogene. The CDR3 loop spans 13 amino acids. This CDR3 is CASRPWTGCGYTF. CDR3 bases: TGTGCAAGTCGCCCCTGGACAGGGTGTGGCTACACCTTC.

The rearrangement joins TRBV18 to TRBJ2-2; 8 positions agree with TRBD1. The CDR3 has 16 amino acids. Germline V gene sequence: CDR1 KGHSH, CDR2 LQKENI. V trimming: 4 bases; J trimming: 3 bases; junction bases outside the gene matches: 7. The DNA for the CDR3 is TGTGCCAGCTCACGGGGACAGGCCGCACACACCGGGGAGCTGTTTTTT. This translates into CASSRGQAAHTGELFF.

This clone has only a few counts. The gene calls are TRBV19 and TRBJ2-7; a weak D match, TRBD2 (5 bases). The germline V gene has CDR1 LNHDA and CDR2 SQIVND (reference sequence). Trimming took 7 bases from V and 1 from J, leaving 14 bases between them. This CDR3 comprises 14 residues. Here the CDR3 reads CASKAERRSYEQYF. As DNA, the CDR3 is TGTGCCAGTAAGGCCGAGCGGAGATCCTACGAGCAGTACTTC.

This clone was seen a single time. The chain has TRBV28 and TRBJ1-2, with 7 positions matching TRBD1. CDR3 size: 13 residues. Trimming at V came to 5 bases and at J to 3 bases, leaving 3 bases not matched to a gene. Germline V gene lookup returns CDR1 MDHEN and CDR2 SYDVKM. CDR3 coding DNA: TGTGCCAGCAGTCGGGACAGTTACTATGGCTACACCTTC. Translation gives CASSRDSYYGYTF.

This clone was found once. V is TRBV9 and J is TRBJ1-6; no definite D call. This CDR3 contains 13 residues. The V end lost 0 bases, the J end lost 9 bases, and 7 bases lay between the germline ends. Germline V gene data show CDR1 as SGDLS and CDR2 as YYNGEE. The chain's CDR3 is CASSVEAGSPLHF. DNA for the CDR3: TGTGCCAGCAGCGTAGAGGCAGGTTCACCCCTCCACTTT.

The chain recombines TRBV9 with TRBJ1-5; D gene unclear. CDR3 length: 13 residues. V shed 7 bases and J shed 7 bases, with 15 bases lying between them. Germline values: CDR1 SGDLS, CDR2 YYNGEE. The CDR3 nucleotides read TGTGCCAGCGGACGGGATCGAGGCCAGCCCCAGCATTTT. This encodes CASGRDRGQPQHF. Using reference TRBV9 and TRBJ1-5 for the parts outside the CDR3, the full variable domain is DSGVTQTPKHLITATGQRVTLRCSPRSGDLSVYWYQQSLDQGLQFLIQYYNGEERAKGNILERFSAQQFPDLHSELNLSSLELGDSALYFCASGRDRGQPQHFGDGTRLSIL.

The rearrangement joins TRBV6-1 to TRBJ1-2; 12 positions agree with TRBD1. Germline CDR1 MNHNS, CDR2 SASEGT. The CDR3 covers 14 residues. Losses at the gene ends were 11 bases for V and 4 bases for J; bases not matched to a gene: 8. The CDR3 coding sequence is TGTGCCGGGACAGGGGGCAGGTATGGCTATGGCTACACCTTC. Amino acids: CAGTGGRYGYGYTF.

The V gene is TRBV5-6, the J gene TRBJ2-3; tentative D call: TRBD1 (6 bases). The CDR3 runs to 14 residues. The V and J ends lost 3 bases and 4 bases respectively, with 12 bases between them. From germline, CDR1 is SGHDT and CDR2 YYEEEE. The DNA for the CDR3 is TGTGCCAGCAGCTATACTACAGGGCCAGATACGCAGTATTTT. Its protein is CASSYTTGPDTQYF.

This clone was observed a few times. The rearrangement uses TRBV27 and TRBJ2-7; 11 bases map to TRBD1. Losses at the gene ends were 6 bases for V and 6 bases for J; bases not matched to a gene: 7. CDR1 and CDR2 from the germline V gene are MNHEY and SMNVEV (reference sequence). The CDR3 covers 14 residues. In nucleotides, the CDR3 is TGTGCCAGCAGGGAACCCGGGACAGGGGGCGAGCAGTACTTC. This codes for CASREPGTGGEQYF.

The chain links TRBV5-1 to TRBJ2-2, with D perhaps matching TRBD1 (6 bases). The CDR3 covers 14 residues. Germline lookup yields CDR1 SGHRS and CDR2 YFSETQ. V was clipped by 5 bases and J by 4 bases, with 12 bases between them. CDR3 coding DNA: TGCGCCAGCAGTTCCGGGACAAGCACCGGGGAGCTGTTTTTT. Protein product: CASSSGTSTGELFF.

The chain recombines TRBV2 with TRBJ2-7; 7 bases are a match to TRBD1. The J segment lost 3 bases and the V segment lost 6 bases, leaving 11 bases of the junction unmatched. CDR1 is SNHLY, CDR2 FYNNEI, per germline. The CDR3 covers 15 residues. CDR3 loop: CASSPGQGVIYEQYF. CDR3 DNA: TGTGCCAGCAGCCCAGGGCAGGGGGTGATCTACGAGCAGTACTTC.

This rearrangement joins TRBV7-9 to TRBJ2-7; 10 nucleotides align to TRBD2. This CDR3 region has 15 residues. The V gene's germline CDR1 is SEHNR and CDR2 FQNEAQ (reference sequence). V was pared by 5 bases and J by 3 bases, with 7 bases of the junction left unmatched. CDR3 nucleotides: TGTGCCAGCAGCCCAACTAGCGGGGTCTTCTACGAGCAGTACTTC. Its translation: CASSPTSGVFYEQYF.

The chain is built from TRBV4-1 and TRBJ2-3; 11 bases are a match to TRBD2. The CDR3 extends over 17 amino acids. Germline assignment: CDR1 MGHRA and CDR2 YSYEKL. V shed 0 bases, J shed 5 bases, and the junction held 7 bases outside the gene matches. CDR3: CASSQDWPSGGLDTQYF. The CDR3 nucleotides read TGCGCCAGCAGCCAAGATTGGCCTAGCGGGGGGTTAGATACGCAGTATTTT.

This rearrangement joins TRBV7-9 to TRBJ2-7, with a weak D call TRBD2 (6 bases). Germline lookup yields CDR1 SEHNR and CDR2 FQNEAQ (reference sequence). CDR3 length: 14 amino acids. Trimming took off 8 bases at V and 0 bases at J, with 14 bases between the two ends. The CDR3 DNA reads as TGTGCCAGCTCCGGGACTTCTAGCTCCTACGAGCAGTACTTC. Translating gives CASSGTSSSYEQYF. The full variable domain, rest sourced from reference TRBV7-9 and TRBJ2-7, is DTGVSQNPRHKITKRGQNVTFRCDPISEHNRLYWYRQTLGQGPEFLTYFQNEAQLEKSRLLSDRFSAERPKGSFSTLEIQRTEQGDSAMYLCASSGTSSSYEQYFGPGTRLTVT.

The chain joins TRBV2 to TRBJ1-5, with TRBD1 matching over 9 bases. With V trimmed by 6 bases and J by 4 bases, 7 bases remained unmatched. From germline, CDR1 is SNHLY and CDR2 FYNNEI. There are 15 residues in the CDR3. The CDR3 loop reads CASRDRGAGNQPQHF. DNA of the CDR3: TGTGCCAGCAGGGACAGGGGCGCGGGAAATCAGCCCCAGCATTTT.

The V and J genes are TRBV27 and TRBJ1-5, with D possibly matching TRBD1 (6 bases). V was clipped by 8 bases and J by 4 bases, with 18 bases between them. This CDR3 is built from 15 residues. The V gene's germline CDR1 is MNHEY and CDR2 SMNVEV (reference sequence). CDR3 nucleotide sequence: TGTGCCAGCCCTACCCCCGGGACATCTAATCAGCCCCAGCATTTT. It encodes CASPTPGTSNQPQHF.

The rearrangement links TRBV7-6 to TRBJ2-3, with D perhaps TRBD2 (6 bases). This CDR3 comprises 16 residues. Trimming shortened V by 1 base and J by 3 bases, and 14 bases separated the two germline ends. Germline CDR1 reads SGHVS; CDR2 reads FNYEAQ. CDR3 residues: CASSLGGVDWTDTQYF. In DNA form, the CDR3 reads TGTGCCAGCAGCTTAGGCGGGGTTGATTGGACAGATACGCAGTATTTT.

V gene TRBV28 combines with J gene TRBJ1-6; D is ambiguous. Germline V gene data show CDR1 as MDHEN and CDR2 as SYDVKM. The CDR3 runs 13 residues. V gave up 5 bases and J gave up 9 bases, with 11 bases separating them. The CDR3 reads CASSRAIPSPLHF. CDR3 sequence (DNA): TGTGCCAGCAGTAGAGCCATTCCTTCACCCCTCCACTTT.

The chain is built from TRBV7-2 and TRBJ2-7, with TRBD2 matching over 12 bases. The germline V gene has CDR1 SGHTA and CDR2 FQGNSA. The ends lost 6 bases at V and 0 bases at J; junction bases unmatched: 3. The CDR3 spans 15 residues. CDR3 coding DNA: TGTGCCAGCAGTCTAGCGGGGGGGAGCTCCTACGAGCAGTACTTC. As protein: CASSLAGGSSYEQYF.

V usage is TRBV9 and J usage is TRBJ1-3, with no clear D. Trimming removed 3 bases from V and 0 bases from J, with 10 bases in between. Germline CDR1 reads SGDLS; CDR2 reads YYNGEE. The length of the CDR3 is 15 residues. This CDR3 reads CASSDRRGSGNTIYF. The CDR3 DNA follows: TGTGCCAGCAGCGACCGTCGAGGCTCTGGAAACACCATATATTTT.